This T cell receptor beta chain was sequenced for a study of T cell responses to AZD1222 COVID-19 vaccine. Data came from immunoSEQ multiplex PCR; TCRdb stores just in-frame clones and leaves some out. The sample has about 180,000 clones; around 94% are singletons. The V segment lost 3 bases and the J segment 4 bases; nucleotides outside the gene matches: 9. Germline CDR1 reads MGHRA; CDR2 reads YSYEKL. CDR3 length: 16 residues. The chain couples TRBV4-1 to TRBJ1-3; 7 bases match TRBD1. Material: peripheral blood, obtained 28 days after the second AZD1222 dose. The clonotype was recovered from an adult who received the AZD1222 COVID-19 vaccine. CDR3 loop: CASSQPTGRQGNTIYF. As DNA, the CDR3 is TGCGCCAGCAGCCAGCCGACAGGGCGACAAGGAAACACCATATATTTT.